Presented here are 20 T cell receptor beta chains from one specimen sequenced in a study of blood T cell repertoires in COVID-19. Produced via immunoSEQ multiplex PCR; TCRdb's table is partial and in-frame only. The sample carries 120,000 to 150,000 clones, around 85% recorded once. The sample taken for sequencing was peripheral blood. These receptors were collected from a woman aged 40 to 50 with active or convalescent COVID-19.

The J gene is TRBJ1-6, the V gene TRBV11-2; D gene uncertain. V was clipped by 1 base and J by 8 bases, with 6 bases between them. This CDR3 comprises 13 residues. CDR1 is SGHAT, CDR2 FQNNGV, per germline. The chain's CDR3 is CASSLGVYSPLHF. The CDR3, as DNA: TGTGCCAGCAGCTTAGGAGTATATTCACCCCTCCACTTT.

This clone was counted a single time. This chain uses TRBV28 with TRBJ2-1, with 8 bases fitting TRBD2. CDR1 MDHEN and CDR2 SYDVKM come from the germline V gene. The V gene end was trimmed by 2 bases and the J gene end by 4 bases; junction bases not matched to a gene: 4. The CDR3 covers 15 residues. CDR3 DNA: TGTGCCAGCAGTTTAGCGAGCGGGGGTTACAATGAGCAGTTCTTC. This sequence encodes CASSLASGGYNEQFF.

The chain recombines TRBV10-1 with TRBJ2-5, with D uncertain. Germline loops: CDR1 WNHNN, CDR2 SYGVQD (reference sequence). Trimming took off 5 bases at V and 4 bases at J, with 11 bases between the two ends. The CDR3 covers 13 residues. The CDR3 is CASSQDIAETQYF. Written as DNA, the CDR3 is TGCGCCAGCAGTCAAGACATCGCAGAGACCCAGTACTTC.

This sequence joins TRBV7-2 and TRBJ1-1; TRBD1 agrees at 8 bases. The trim removed 5 bases at V and 1 base at J, leaving 9 bases unmatched. The CDR3 totals 16 residues. From germline, CDR1 is SGHTA and CDR2 FQGNSA. This CDR3 reads CASSPNRGSGNTEAFF. The CDR3 nucleotides read TGTGCCAGCAGCCCCAACAGGGGGAGCGGGAACACTGAAGCTTTCTTT.

This chain uses TRBV7-2 with TRBJ1-2; no clear D. In germline, CDR1 is SGHTA, CDR2 FQGNSA. V dropped 3 bases and J dropped 4 bases, with 9 bases sitting between them. This CDR3 has 13 residues. The CDR3 DNA reads TGTGCCAGCAGCTTGGCGGAGGGCTATGGCTACACCTTC. Translating gives CASSLAEGYGYTF.

The chain uses TRBV28 and TRBJ2-3, with 10 positions matching TRBD2. In germline, CDR1 is MDHEN, CDR2 SYDVKM. The CDR3 loop spans 14 amino acids. The V gene end was trimmed by 5 bases and the J gene end by 4 bases; junction bases not matched to a gene: 3. The CDR3 here is CASSRAGGPDTQYF. In DNA form, the CDR3 reads TGTGCCAGCAGTCGAGCGGGGGGGCCAGATACGCAGTATTTT.

The V call is TRBV30, the J call TRBJ1-6; tentatively, D is TRBD1 (5 bases). The germline V and J ends were trimmed by 4 bases and 5 bases, with 18 bases remaining between them. CDR3 length: 16 amino acids. CDR1 is GTSNPN, CDR2 SVGIG, per germline (reference sequence). This chain's CDR3 is CAWTPTGGKDNSPLHF. The CDR3 DNA follows: TGTGCCTGGACCCCGACCGGGGGGAAAGATAATTCACCCCTCCACTTT. The full variable domain, completed using reference TRBV30 and TRBJ1-6, is SQTIHQWPATLVQPVGSPLSLECTVEGTSNPNLYWYRQAAGRGLQLLFYSVGIGQISSEVPQNLSASRPQDRQFILSSKKLLLSDSGFYLCAWTPTGGKDNSPLHFGNGTRLTVT.

The chain has TRBV6-2 or TRBV6-3 and TRBJ1-2; D perhaps matches TRBD1 (6 bases). CDR1 MNHEY and CDR2 SVGEGT come from the germline V gene. V was trimmed by 6 bases and J by 4 bases, leaving 18 bases between them. The CDR3 contains 15 residues. The CDR3 reads CASSPGGGLGYGYTF. The CDR3 DNA reads as TGTGCCAGCAGCCCCGGGGGGGGGCTCGGCTATGGCTACACCTTC.

This clone was counted only a few times. The CDR3 coding sequence is TGTGCCAGCAGCGAGGGCACGTGGTCCTCTAACACCGGGGAGCTGTTTTTT. It encodes CASSEGTWSSNTGELFF. V gene TRBV11-2 combines with J gene TRBJ2-2; weak D call: TRBD2 (5 bases). V shed 5 bases and J shed 2 bases, with 18 bases lying between them. This CDR3 is 17 amino acids long. Germline CDR1 SGHAT, CDR2 FQNNGV.

The chain joins TRBV9 to TRBJ1-6, with unresolved D. The CDR3 has 14 residues. Trimming took off 3 bases at V and 10 bases at J, with 14 bases between the two ends. Germline loops: CDR1 SGDLS, CDR2 YYNGEE. CDR3 loop: CASSANPNWSPLHF. CDR3 sequence (DNA): TGTGCCAGCAGCGCTAACCCTAACTGGTCACCCCTCCACTTT.

This clone was counted once. CDR3 coding DNA: TGTGCCAGCAGACTCCAGGAAAGCACTGAAGCTTTCTTT. Its protein is CASRLQESTEAFF. The chain joins TRBV12-3 or TRBV12-4 to TRBJ1-1, with no clear D. This CDR3 spans 13 amino acids. V was clipped by 6 bases and J by 4 bases, with 12 bases between them.

J is TRBJ2-2 and V is TRBV6-1, with 7 bases aligning to TRBD1. This CDR3 is 16 amino acids long. V trimming: 5 bases; J trimming: 6 bases; junction bases outside the gene matches: 12. CDR1 and CDR2 from the germline V gene are MNHNS and SASEGT. CDR3 loop: CASSKEPGGWPGELFF. In DNA form, the CDR3 reads TGTGCCAGCAGTAAAGAACCAGGGGGTTGGCCCGGGGAGCTGTTTTTT.

This clone was picked up a small number of times. The genes are TRBV28 and TRBJ1-1; maybe TRBD1 (6 bases). Trimming pared 5 bases from V and 10 bases from J, leaving 14 bases between. The CDR3 totals 12 residues. Germline V gene sequence: CDR1 MDHEN, CDR2 SYDVKM. The CDR3 here is CASSGGSRGAFF. The CDR3 nucleotides read TGTGCCAGCAGTGGGGGCAGCAGGGGAGCTTTCTTT. The complete variable domain, with remaining parts taken from reference TRBV28 and TRBJ1-1, reads DVKVTQSSRYLVKRTGEKVFLECVQDMDHENMFWYRQDPGLGLRLIYFSYDVKMKEKGDIPEGYSVSREKKERFSLILESASTNQTSMYLCASSGGSRGAFFGQGTRLTVV.

The chain couples TRBV5-6 to TRBJ1-3; TRBD1 aligns across 9 bases. Looked up from germline, CDR1 is SGHDT and CDR2 is YYEEEE. Trimming took 4 bases from V and 0 from J; bases not matched to a gene: 5. This CDR3 contains 16 residues. CDR3 amino acids: CASSRRQGVSGNTIYF. The CDR3 DNA follows: TGTGCCAGCAGCCGGAGACAGGGGGTCTCTGGAAACACCATATATTTT.

The V call is TRBV27, the J call TRBJ2-7, with 10 bases identical to TRBD1. Per the germline V gene, CDR1 is MNHEY and CDR2 is SMNVEV (reference sequence). Trimming at V came to 5 bases and at J to 2 bases, leaving 3 bases not matched to a gene. The CDR3 length is 14 residues. CDR3 protein: CASSMGTGAYEQYF. As DNA, the CDR3 is TGTGCCAGCAGTATGGGGACAGGGGCCTACGAGCAGTACTTC.

The V gene is TRBV5-1, the J gene TRBJ2-3, with D possibly matching TRBD1 (5 bases). CDR1 and CDR2 (germline): SGHRS, YFSETQ. The germline V and J ends were trimmed by 2 bases and 3 bases, with 10 bases remaining between them. CDR3 length: 14 amino acids. CDR3 sequence (DNA): TGCGCCAGCAGCTTCAAGGGGTTGACAGATACGCAGTATTTT. It translates to CASSFKGLTDTQYF.

V gene TRBV15 combines with J gene TRBJ2-1; 7 bases line up with TRBD2. The V gene's germline CDR1 is LNHNV and CDR2 YYDKDF (reference sequence). The CDR3 length is 15 residues. After removal of 1 base from V and 5 bases from J, the junction contained 5 bases not matched to a gene. DNA of the CDR3: TGTGCCACCAGCAGAGGGAGCGGGAACGACAATGAGCAGTTCTTC. This codes for CATSRGSGNDNEQFF.

The chain recombines TRBV28 with TRBJ2-2, with 12 bases identical to TRBD2. The germline V gene has CDR1 MDHEN and CDR2 SYDVKM. The CDR3 length is 17 residues. J lost 6 bases, V lost 6 bases, and 11 bases had no gene match. CDR3 amino acids: CASSAVVGLAGSGELFF. Written as DNA, the CDR3 is TGTGCCAGCAGCGCGGTGGTGGGACTAGCGGGTTCCGGGGAGCTGTTTTTT.

This clone appeared a single time. The chain links TRBV14 to TRBJ2-1, with 9 nucleotides matching TRBD2. The CDR3 has 16 residues. The germline CDR1 and CDR2 sequences are SGHDN and FVKESK. V lost 2 bases to trimming and J lost 3 bases; unmatched junction nucleotides: 5. CDR3 region: CASSQLGAGGYNEQFF. CDR3 in DNA: TGTGCCAGCAGCCAATTAGGAGCGGGAGGCTACAATGAGCAGTTCTTC.

This rearrangement joins TRBV5-6 to TRBJ1-5; D is unclear. V was clipped by 4 bases and J by 6 bases, with 17 bases between them. Germline assignment: CDR1 SGHDT and CDR2 YYEEEE. This CDR3 has 15 residues. The CDR3, as DNA: TGTGCCAGCAGCCTCCGGACTCAGAGATTTCAGCCCCAGCATTTT. It codes for CASSLRTQRFQPQHF.